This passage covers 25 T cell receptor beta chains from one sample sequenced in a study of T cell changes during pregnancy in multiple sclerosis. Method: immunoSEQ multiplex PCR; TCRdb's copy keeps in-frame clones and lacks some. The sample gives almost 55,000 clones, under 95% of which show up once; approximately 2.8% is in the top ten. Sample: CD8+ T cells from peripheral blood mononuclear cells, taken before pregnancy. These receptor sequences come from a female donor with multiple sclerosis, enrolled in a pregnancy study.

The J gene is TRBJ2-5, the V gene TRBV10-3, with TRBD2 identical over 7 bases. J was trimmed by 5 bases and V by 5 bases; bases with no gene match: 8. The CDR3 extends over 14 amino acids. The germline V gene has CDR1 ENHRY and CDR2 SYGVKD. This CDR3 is CAISTPPAGETQYF. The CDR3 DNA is TGTGCCATCAGTACCCCACCAGCGGGGGAGACCCAGTACTTC.

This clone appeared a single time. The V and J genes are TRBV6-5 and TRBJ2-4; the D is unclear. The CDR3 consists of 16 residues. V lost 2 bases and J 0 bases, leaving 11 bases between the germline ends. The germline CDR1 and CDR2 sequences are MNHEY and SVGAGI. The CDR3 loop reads CASSYVDFLAKNIQYF. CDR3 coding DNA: TGTGCCAGCAGTTACGTAGATTTTTTAGCCAAAAACATTCAGTACTTC.

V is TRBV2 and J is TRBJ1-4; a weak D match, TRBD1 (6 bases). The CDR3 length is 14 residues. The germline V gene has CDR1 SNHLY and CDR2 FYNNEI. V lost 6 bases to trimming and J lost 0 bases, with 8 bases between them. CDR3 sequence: CASSWTATNEKLFF. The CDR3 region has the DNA TGTGCCAGCAGCTGGACAGCAACTAATGAAAAACTGTTTTTT.

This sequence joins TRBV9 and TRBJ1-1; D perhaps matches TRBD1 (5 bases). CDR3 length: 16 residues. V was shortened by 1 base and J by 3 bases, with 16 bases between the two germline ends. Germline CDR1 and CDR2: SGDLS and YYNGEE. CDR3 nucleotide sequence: TGTGCCAGCAGCGTACCCCCCTGGGACTCTGACACTGAAGCTTTCTTT. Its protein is CASSVPPWDSDTEAFF. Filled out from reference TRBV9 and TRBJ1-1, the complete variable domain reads DSGVTQTPKHLITATGQRVTLRCSPRSGDLSVYWYQQSLDQGLQFLIQYYNGEERAKGNILERFSAQQFPDLHSELNLSSLELGDSALYFCASSVPPWDSDTEAFFGQGTRLTVV.

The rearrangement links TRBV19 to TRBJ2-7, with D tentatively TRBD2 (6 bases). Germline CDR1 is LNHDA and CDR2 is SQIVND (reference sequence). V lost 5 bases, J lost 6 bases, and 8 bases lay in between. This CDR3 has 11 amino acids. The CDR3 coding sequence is TGTGCCAGTAGTTTGGGGGGCGAGCAGTACTTC. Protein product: CASSLGGEQYF.

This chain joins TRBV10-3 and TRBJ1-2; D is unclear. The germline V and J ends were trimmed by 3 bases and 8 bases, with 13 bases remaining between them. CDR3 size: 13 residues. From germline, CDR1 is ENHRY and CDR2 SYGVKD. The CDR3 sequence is CAISDRMGYGYTF. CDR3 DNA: TGTGCCATCAGTGACCGTATGGGCTACGGCTACACCTTC.

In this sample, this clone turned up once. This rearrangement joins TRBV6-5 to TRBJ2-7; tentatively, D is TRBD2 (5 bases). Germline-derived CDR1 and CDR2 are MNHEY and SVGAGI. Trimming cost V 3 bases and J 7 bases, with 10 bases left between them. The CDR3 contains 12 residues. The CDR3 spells CASSYPGKEQYF. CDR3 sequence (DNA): TGTGCCAGCAGTTATCCGGGAAAAGAGCAGTACTTC.

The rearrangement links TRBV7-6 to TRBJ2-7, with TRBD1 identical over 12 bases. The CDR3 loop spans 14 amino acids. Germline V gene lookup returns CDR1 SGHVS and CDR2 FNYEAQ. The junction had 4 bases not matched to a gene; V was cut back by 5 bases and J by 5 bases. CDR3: CASSQGQGAHEQYF. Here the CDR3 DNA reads TGTGCCAGCAGCCAGGGACAGGGGGCCCACGAGCAGTACTTC.

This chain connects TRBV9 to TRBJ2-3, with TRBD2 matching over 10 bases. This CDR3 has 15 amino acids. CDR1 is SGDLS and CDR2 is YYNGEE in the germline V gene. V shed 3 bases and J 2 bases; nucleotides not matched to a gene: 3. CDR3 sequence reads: CASSESGGATDTQYF. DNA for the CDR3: TGTGCCAGCAGCGAGAGCGGGGGGGCCACAGATACGCAGTATTTT.

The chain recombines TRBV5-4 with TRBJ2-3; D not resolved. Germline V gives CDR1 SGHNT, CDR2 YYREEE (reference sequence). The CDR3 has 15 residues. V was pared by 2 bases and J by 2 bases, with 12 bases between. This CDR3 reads CASSFTFTPTDTQYF. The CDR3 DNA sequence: TGTGCCAGCAGCTTTACATTCACCCCCACAGATACGCAGTATTTT.

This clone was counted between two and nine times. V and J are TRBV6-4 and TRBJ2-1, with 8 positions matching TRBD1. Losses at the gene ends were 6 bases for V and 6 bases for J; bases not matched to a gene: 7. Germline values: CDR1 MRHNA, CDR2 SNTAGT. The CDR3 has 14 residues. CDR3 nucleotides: TGTGCCAGCAGCCCCCAAACAGGGGGCAATGAGCAGTTCTTC. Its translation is CASSPQTGGNEQFF.

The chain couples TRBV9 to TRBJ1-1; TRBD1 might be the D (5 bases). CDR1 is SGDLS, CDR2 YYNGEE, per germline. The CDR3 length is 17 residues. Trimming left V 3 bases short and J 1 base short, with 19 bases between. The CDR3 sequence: CASSAGRTTVRNTEAFF. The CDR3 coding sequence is TGTGCCAGCAGCGCCGGGCGAACGACAGTAAGGAACACTGAAGCTTTCTTT.

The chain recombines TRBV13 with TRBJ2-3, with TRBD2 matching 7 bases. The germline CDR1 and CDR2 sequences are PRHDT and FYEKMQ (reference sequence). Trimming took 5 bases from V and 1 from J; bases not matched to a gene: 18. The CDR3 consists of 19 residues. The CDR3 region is CASSVVFRSSGARTDTQYF. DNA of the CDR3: TGTGCCAGCAGCGTGGTGTTTCGGTCCAGCGGGGCCCGCACAGATACGCAGTATTTT. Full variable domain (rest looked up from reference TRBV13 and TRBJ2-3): AAGVIQSPRHLIKEKRETATLKCYPIPRHDTVYWYQQGPGQDPQFLISFYEKMQSDKGSIPDRFSAQQFSDYHSELNMSSLELGDSALYFCASSVVFRSSGARTDTQYFGPGTRLTVL.

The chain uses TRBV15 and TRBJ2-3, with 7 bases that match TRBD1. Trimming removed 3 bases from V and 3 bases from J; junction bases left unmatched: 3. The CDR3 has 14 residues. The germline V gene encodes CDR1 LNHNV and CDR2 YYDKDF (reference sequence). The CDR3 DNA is TGTGCCACCAGCAGGACGACAGGGACAGATACGCAGTATTTT. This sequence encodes CATSRTTGTDTQYF.

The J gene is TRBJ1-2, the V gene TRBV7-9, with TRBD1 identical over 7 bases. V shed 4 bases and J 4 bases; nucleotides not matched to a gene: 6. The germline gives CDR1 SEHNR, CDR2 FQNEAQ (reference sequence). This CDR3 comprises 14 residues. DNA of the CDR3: TGTGCCAGCAGCTCCGGGACAGAAGTCTATGGCTACACCTTC. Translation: CASSSGTEVYGYTF.

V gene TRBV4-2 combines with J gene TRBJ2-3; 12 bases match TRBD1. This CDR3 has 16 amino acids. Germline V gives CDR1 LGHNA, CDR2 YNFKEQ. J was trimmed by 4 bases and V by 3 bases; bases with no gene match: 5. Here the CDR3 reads CASSHMGQGAPDTQYF. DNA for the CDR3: TGTGCCAGCAGCCACATGGGACAGGGGGCCCCAGATACGCAGTATTTT.

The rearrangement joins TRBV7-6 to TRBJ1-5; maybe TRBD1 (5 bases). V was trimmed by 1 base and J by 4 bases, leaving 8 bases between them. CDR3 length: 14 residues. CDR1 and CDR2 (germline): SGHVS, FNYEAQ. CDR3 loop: CASSLGTQNQPQHF. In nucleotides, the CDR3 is TGTGCCAGCAGCTTAGGGACACAGAATCAGCCCCAGCATTTT. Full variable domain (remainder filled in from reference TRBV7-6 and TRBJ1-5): GAGVSQSPRYKVTKRGQDVALRCDPISGHVSLYWYRQALGQGPEFLTYFNYEAQQDKSGLPNDRFSAERPEGSISTLTIQRTEQRDSAMYRCASSLGTQNQPQHFGDGTRLSIL.

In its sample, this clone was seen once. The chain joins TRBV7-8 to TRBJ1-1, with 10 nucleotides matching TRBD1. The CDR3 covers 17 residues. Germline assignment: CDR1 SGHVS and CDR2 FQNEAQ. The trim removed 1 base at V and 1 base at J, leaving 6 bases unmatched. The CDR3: CASSLERDRGENTEAFF. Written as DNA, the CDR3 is TGTGCCAGCAGCTTAGAGCGGGACAGGGGTGAGAACACTGAAGCTTTCTTT.

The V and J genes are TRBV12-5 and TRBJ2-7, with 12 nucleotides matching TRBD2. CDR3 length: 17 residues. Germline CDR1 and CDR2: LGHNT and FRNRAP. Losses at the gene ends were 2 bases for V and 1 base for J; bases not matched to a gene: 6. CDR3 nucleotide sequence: TGTGCTAGTGGTTTGTCTAATCTAGCGGGGGGGTCCTACGAGCAGTACTTC. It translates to CASGLSNLAGGSYEQYF.

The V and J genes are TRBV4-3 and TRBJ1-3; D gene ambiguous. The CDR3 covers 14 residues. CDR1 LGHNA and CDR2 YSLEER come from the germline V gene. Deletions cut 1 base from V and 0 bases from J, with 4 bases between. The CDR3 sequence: CASSQGSSGNTIYF. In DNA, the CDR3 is TGCGCCAGCAGCCAAGGCAGCTCTGGAAACACCATATATTTT.

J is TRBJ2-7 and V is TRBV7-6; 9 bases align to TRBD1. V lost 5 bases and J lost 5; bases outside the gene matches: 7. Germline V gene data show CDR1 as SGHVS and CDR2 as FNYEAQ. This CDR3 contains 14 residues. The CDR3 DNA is TGTGCCAGCAGCCCCGGGACAGGGAAGAACGAGCAGTACTTC. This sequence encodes CASSPGTGKNEQYF.

CDR3 region: CASSQSRGGSYEQYF. The CDR3 nucleotides read TGTGCCAGCAGCCAAAGTCGGGGGGGATCCTACGAGCAGTACTTC. The chain recombines TRBV5-6 with TRBJ2-7, with 8 bases lining up with TRBD2. This CDR3 is 15 amino acids long. The germline V gene has CDR1 SGHDT and CDR2 YYEEEE. The V gene end was trimmed by 4 bases and the J gene end by 1 base; junction bases not matched to a gene: 7.

The CDR3 loop reads CASSLGGTKLGYTF. CDR3 nucleotide sequence: TGTGCCAGCAGCTTAGGCGGGACTAAGCTTGGCTACACCTTC. The chain couples TRBV7-2 to TRBJ1-2, with a tentative D call TRBD1 (5 bases). CDR1 SGHTA and CDR2 FQGNSA come from the germline V gene. V dropped 1 base and J dropped 7 bases, with 13 bases sitting between them. CDR3 length: 14 amino acids. Looking up the rest from reference TRBV7-2 and TRBJ1-2 gives the full variable domain: GAGVSQSPSNKVTEKGKDVELRCDPISGHTALYWYRQSLGQGLEFLIYFQGNSAPDKSGLPSDRFSAERTGGSVSTLTIQRTQQEDSAVYLCASSLGGTKLGYTFGSGTRLTVV.

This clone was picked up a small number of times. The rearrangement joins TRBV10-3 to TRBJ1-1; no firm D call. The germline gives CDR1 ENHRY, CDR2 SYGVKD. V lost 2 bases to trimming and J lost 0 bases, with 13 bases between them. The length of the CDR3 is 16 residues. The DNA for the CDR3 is TGTGCCATCAGTGAGGAGGGCCCCTTCCTGAACACTGAAGCTTTCTTT. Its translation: CAISEEGPFLNTEAFF.

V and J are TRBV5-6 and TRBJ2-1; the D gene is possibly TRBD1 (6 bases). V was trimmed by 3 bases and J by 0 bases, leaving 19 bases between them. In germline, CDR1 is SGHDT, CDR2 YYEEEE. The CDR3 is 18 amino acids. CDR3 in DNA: TGTGCCAGCAGCTCCTCCGGGACACCATTAATCTCCTACAATGAGCAGTTCTTC. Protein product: CASSSSGTPLISYNEQFF.